This T cell receptor (beta chain) is from a study of T-cell reconstitution after alpha-beta-depleted transplantation in children. Study-level results: Some patients' high day-60 TCRbeta diversity was attributed to recipient cells surviving conditioning. The origin of alpha-beta T cells about two months after transplant was reportedly several hundred expanded graft clones. Fresh T-cell production supplied most of the T-cell counts and diversity seen one year after transplant.

A library of TCRbeta sequences, prepared with unique molecular identifiers, was generated. TCRdb re-analysed the PCR reads in MiXCR, keeping a single row per CDR3 protein. The sample holds some 440,000 distinct CDR3 sequences, roughly 17% seen once. Regarding this clonotype: The antigen is not known.

CDR1 and CDR2 (germline): SNHLY, FYNNEI. V was cut by 6 bases and J by 3 bases, with 12 bases left in between. The CDR3 is 15 residues long. This TCR came from a boy under two years old who had a stem cell transplant for Wiskott-Aldrich syndrome, so the T cells may come from the graft donor. The sample in question was PBMCs, mostly from graft donor cells, obtained 360 days after TCRalphabeta/CD19-depleted stem cell transplant. The chain uses TRBV2 and TRBJ2-6, with a weak D call TRBD2 (5 bases). The CDR3 DNA sequence: TGTGCCAGCAGAGTGGGAGCCTATGGGGCCAACGTCCTGACTTTC. This codes for CASRVGAYGANVLTF.